The source of this T cell receptor beta chain is a study of blood T cell repertoires in COVID-19. Study at large: The analysed material was cDNA or gDNA that came from T cells, B-cell-depleted T cells, or PBMCs.

In Seattle, patients joined the study during active infection and were tracked longitudinally. Trimming cost V 4 bases and J 0 bases, with 12 bases left between them. There are 15 residues in the CDR3. Germline V gene lookup returns CDR1 SGHRS and CDR2 YFSETQ. Per the authors' pipeline: Quantification of nucleated cells was approximated via reference gene primer amplification. Using immunoSEQ multiplex PCR, the repertoire was profiled, and TCRdb retains in-frame clones only, with some absent. D and trimming come from the DNA, and the V and J calls and clone size come from that table. The sample shows about 170,000 clones, 85% of them seen only once.

The TCR comes from a woman older than 75 with COVID-19, enrolled during active disease. The J gene is TRBJ2-3, the V gene TRBV5-1, with unresolved D. The sequenced sample was peripheral blood. Here the CDR3 reads CASSPQAPSTDTQYF. CDR3 nucleotide sequence: TGCGCCAGCAGCCCCCAGGCCCCAAGCACAGATACGCAGTATTTT.